What follows is one T cell receptor beta chain and its context. Its target is not known. A read error is possible here, since a much larger clone lies one base away. This entry comes from a study of T-cell reconstitution after alpha-beta-depleted transplantation in children. Study findings and constraints: From newly produced T cells came most of the T-cell counts and diversity one year after transplant.

Preparing the TCRbeta library involved the use of unique molecular identifiers. Via MiXCR, TCRdb re-called the PCR reads, giving one row per CDR3 protein. The sample includes nearly 250,000 distinct CDR3 sequences, roughly 7.7% of them seen just once. This sequence was found in a male patient between 5 and 17 years old who had a stem cell transplant for acute lymphoblastic leukemia, so the T cells may come from the graft donor. This sample comprised PBMCs, mostly from graft donor cells, obtained 180 days after TCRalphabeta/CD19-depleted stem cell transplant.

The CDR3 DNA sequence: TGTGCCAGCAGCGCCGGGGGTGATCCGCCCCAGCATTTT. This translates into CASSAGGDPPQHF. The chain has TRBV4-2 and TRBJ1-5, with a weak D call TRBD1 (5 bases). Trimming took off 5 bases at V and 9 bases at J, with 14 bases between the two ends. CDR1 and CDR2 (germline): LGHNA, YNFKEQ. The CDR3 covers 13 residues.